The 3 T cell receptor beta chains listed next were all sequenced from one sample in a study of T cells in Graves' hyperthyroidism and ophthalmopathy. Regions amplified from RNA transcripts were the TCR beta CDR3 regions. Primed by the HTBI set, a first-round RT-PCR was run on the TCR CDR3. TCRdb analysed the multiplex PCR reads with MiXCR anew, one entry per CDR3 protein. This table holds 490,000 or so distinct CDR3 sequences, around 16% found once. Sequencing was done on a sample of blood. Every receptor here comes from a woman younger than 45 with Graves' ophthalmopathy.

Concerning this clonotype itself: This may stem from a read error, because a much larger clone lies one nucleotide away. The CDR3 nucleotides are TGTGCCAGCAGTCCAGGGGGCTCTGGGGCCAACGCCCTGACTTTC. It is translated as CASSPGGSGANALTF. The chain joins TRBV6-2 or TRBV6-3 to TRBJ2-6; 8 bases are a match to TRBD1. CDR1 is MNHEY, CDR2 SVGEGT, per germline. The CDR3 is 15 residues long.

For this clonotype: A clone one base away is much larger, so this may be a read error. The chain has TRBV2 and TRBJ1-2, with 10 bases identical to TRBD1. From germline, CDR1 is SNHLY and CDR2 FYNNEI. This CDR3 region has 14 residues. The CDR3, as DNA: TGTGCCAGCAGGGGGGACAGGGGTGGCTATGGCTACGCCTTC. It translates to CASRGDRGGYGYAF.

J is TRBJ2-5 and V is TRBV11-2; TRBD1 aligns across 8 bases. The CDR3 extends over 15 amino acids. V gave up 4 bases and J gave up 5 bases; unmatched junction bases: 9. The germline V gene encodes CDR1 SGHAT and CDR2 FQNNGV. The CDR3 DNA follows: TGTGCCAGCAGCTCTCAAACAGGGGGGAGGGAGACCCAGTACTTC. This encodes CASSSQTGGRETQYF. The complete variable domain, with remaining parts taken from reference TRBV11-2 and TRBJ2-5, reads EAGVAQSPRYKIIEKRQSVAFWCNPISGHATLYWYQQILGQGPKLLIQFQNNGVVDDSQLPKDRFSAERLKGVDSTLKIQPAKLEDSAVYLCASSSQTGGRETQYFGPGTRLLVL.